The next 10 T cell receptor beta chains were all read from a single sample in a study of T cells after yellow fever vaccination. From the 5' RACE reads, TCRdb called clonotypes with MiXCR, one entry per CDR3 protein. Seen here are about 130,000 distinct CDR3 sequences, almost 9% observed once, and the top ten hold 30% to 40%. Sequences were derived from CD8+ T cells sorted from PBMCs, sampled on the day of the yellow fever booster vaccination. Source of these receptors: a man younger than 35 who received the YFV17D yellow fever vaccine.

This clonotype occurred a few times. V is TRBV3-1 and J is TRBJ1-2; 9 positions match TRBD1. The CDR3 has 14 residues. The V segment lost 3 bases and the J segment 5 bases; nucleotides outside the gene matches: 4. In germline, CDR1 is LGHDT, CDR2 YNNKEL (reference sequence). The CDR3 reads CASSHLGQGYGYTF. The CDR3 DNA reads TGTGCCAGCAGCCACCTCGGACAGGGGTATGGCTACACCTTC.

The gene calls are TRBV13 and TRBJ1-1; a weak D match, TRBD1 (5 bases). Germline V gives CDR1 PRHDT, CDR2 FYEKMQ (reference sequence). Trimming shortened V by 3 bases and J by 5 bases, and 7 bases separated the two germline ends. This CDR3 is 12 amino acids long. CDR3 nucleotides: TGTGCCAGCAGCTTTAAGGGGACTGAAGCTTTCTTT. It specifies CASSFKGTEAFF.

This clonotype was detected ten times or more. The chain links TRBV4-1 to TRBJ2-3, with 9 bases lining up with TRBD2. J was trimmed by 3 bases and V by 2 bases; bases with no gene match: 6. The length of the CDR3 is 16 residues. Germline-derived CDR1 and CDR2 are MGHRA and YSYEKL. The CDR3 region has the DNA TGCGCCAGCAGCCAATCGAGGAGCGGGGGGACAGATACGCAGTATTTT. This gives the protein CASSQSRSGGTDTQYF.

This chain connects TRBV28 to TRBJ2-1, with TRBD1 matching over 11 bases. Germline V gene sequence: CDR1 MDHEN, CDR2 SYDVKM. This CDR3 comprises 15 residues. V dropped 6 bases and J dropped 5; count of bases not matched to a gene: 6. CDR3 sequence reads: CASSLGTGGNNEQFF. DNA for the CDR3: TGTGCCAGCAGCCTCGGGACAGGGGGAAACAATGAGCAGTTCTTC.

This clonotype has only a few counts. The J gene is TRBJ1-1, the V gene TRBV15; D ambiguous. Trimming pared 1 base from V and 1 base from J, leaving 7 bases between. CDR1 LNHNV and CDR2 YYDKDF come from the germline V gene (reference sequence). The CDR3 has 14 residues. The CDR3 region is CATSRASRNTEAFF. CDR3 nucleotide sequence: TGTGCCACCAGCAGAGCCTCCAGGAACACTGAAGCTTTCTTT.

This chain connects TRBV6-5 to TRBJ2-3; D gene unclear. The CDR3 length is 13 residues. Trimming took 5 bases from V and 4 from J, leaving 10 bases between them. The germline CDR1 and CDR2 sequences are MNHEY and SVGAGI. The CDR3 loop is CASSTYVADTQYF. CDR3 bases: TGTGCCAGCAGTACCTACGTGGCAGATACGCAGTATTTT.

This clonotype is labeled as large. V gene TRBV7-2 combines with J gene TRBJ2-1; 15 bases fit TRBD2. This CDR3 has 21 amino acids. CDR1 is SGHTA and CDR2 is FQGNSA in the germline V gene. J lost 8 bases, V lost 1 base, and 18 bases had no gene match. CDR3 sequence: CASSLEHPWTSGGGFLDEQFF. CDR3 DNA sequence: TGTGCCAGCAGCTTAGAACACCCTTGGACTAGCGGGGGGGGTTTTCTCGATGAGCAGTTCTTC.

The V call is TRBV12-3 or TRBV12-4, the J call TRBJ2-7; 13 bases match TRBD2. This CDR3 spans 14 amino acids. V was clipped by 2 bases and J by 5 bases; unmatched bases: 0. The CDR3 DNA reads as TGTGCCAGCAGTTTAACTAGCGGGGGGGACGAGCAGTACTTC. Encoded protein: CASSLTSGGDEQYF.

V usage is TRBV4-3 and J usage is TRBJ2-5; D is unclear. V was shortened by 0 bases and J by 3 bases, with 11 bases between the two germline ends. Germline values: CDR1 LGHNA, CDR2 YSLEER. The CDR3 is 15 residues long. The DNA of the CDR3 is TGCGCCAGCAGCCAAGATATAACGCCCAAAGAGACCCAGTACTTC. It encodes CASSQDITPKETQYF.

The rearrangement links TRBV29-1 to TRBJ2-2; D gene unclear. Trimming pared 1 base from V and 4 bases from J, leaving 10 bases between. The CDR3 totals 14 residues. In germline, CDR1 is SQVTM, CDR2 ANQGSEA. The CDR3 coding sequence is TGCAGCGTTGAAGTAGTCGGAGTCACCGGGGAGCTGTTTTTT. It yields the protein CSVEVVGVTGELFF.